This TCR beta chain was sequenced during a study of blood T cells in healthy people across ages. Whole-study results and caveats: It was held that diversity estimates obtained from one million T cells represented underestimates.

This clonotype has more than one count but fewer than ten. Its antigen is currently unknown. The CDR3 consists of 17 residues. Germline V gives CDR1 LGHNA, CDR2 YNFKEQ. Deletions cut 1 base from V and 0 bases from J, with 14 bases between. Primed by a sample-barcoded 5' primer and a J-beta primer mix, a second PCR proceeded for roughly 6 to 12 cycles. TCRdb used MiXCR to reprocess the 5' RACE reads, holding one entry per CDR3 protein. The repertoire holds 660,000 or so distinct CDR3 sequences, with 45% to 65% as singletons. The chain couples TRBV4-2 to TRBJ2-3, with TRBD2 as a possible D gene (5 bases). This clonotype was sampled from a man in his fifties or sixties in good health. The sample consisted of blood. CDR3 sequence (DNA): TGTGCCAGCAGCCAAGGGGTTCGGGGTACTAGCACAGATACGCAGTATTTT. Encoded protein: CASSQGVRGTSTDTQYF.